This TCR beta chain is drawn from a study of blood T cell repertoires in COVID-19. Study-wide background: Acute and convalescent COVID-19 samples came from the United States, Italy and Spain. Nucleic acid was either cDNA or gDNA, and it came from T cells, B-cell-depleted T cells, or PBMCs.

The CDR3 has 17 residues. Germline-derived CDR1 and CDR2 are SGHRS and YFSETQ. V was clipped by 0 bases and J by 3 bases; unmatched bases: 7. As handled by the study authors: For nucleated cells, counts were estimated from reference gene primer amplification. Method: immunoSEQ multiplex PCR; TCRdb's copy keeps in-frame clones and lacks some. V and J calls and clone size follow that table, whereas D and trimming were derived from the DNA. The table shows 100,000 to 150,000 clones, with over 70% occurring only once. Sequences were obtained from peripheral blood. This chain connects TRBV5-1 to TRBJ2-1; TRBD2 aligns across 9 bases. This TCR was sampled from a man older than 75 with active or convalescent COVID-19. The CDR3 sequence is CASSLDGGGANYNEQFF. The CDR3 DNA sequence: TGCGCCAGCAGCTTGGATGGCGGGGGGGCTAACTACAATGAGCAGTTCTTC.